In this sample, the clone carrying this TCR beta chain turned up many times. The record originates from a study of T cells in Graves' hyperthyroidism and ophthalmopathy. RNA transcripts were the template for amplifying TCR beta CDR3 regions. First-round RT-PCR of the TCR CDR3 relied on the HTBI primer set. TCRdb called the multiplex PCR reads again in MiXCR, with one record for every CDR3 protein. The repertoire includes approximately 620,000 distinct CDR3 sequences, roughly 15% of them detected once, and more than 3% sits in the top ten. V dropped 3 bases and J dropped 9; count of bases not matched to a gene: 2. From germline, CDR1 is SNHLY and CDR2 FYNNEI. The CDR3 length is 13 residues.

This chain connects TRBV2 to TRBJ2-1; 10 nucleotides line up with TRBD2. This TCR was recovered from a woman in her 40s with Graves' ophthalmopathy. The sample was blood. The CDR3 spells CASSDLAGVEQFF. CDR3 bases: TGTGCCAGCAGTGATCTAGCGGGAGTTGAGCAGTTCTTC.